The TCR beta chain described here comes from a study of T cell repertoires in cytomegalovirus infection. With regard to this clonotype: The antigen is not known.

From the reads, TCRdb called clonotypes with MiXCR, one entry per CDR3 protein. Of hundreds of thousands of distinct CDR3 sequences listed, about 33% are singletons. The length of the CDR3 is 17 residues. Germline-derived CDR1 and CDR2 are SEHNR and FQNEAQ (reference sequence). Trimming took off 1 base at V and 3 bases at J, with 16 bases between the two ends. The rearrangement uses TRBV7-9 and TRBJ2-1, with D maybe TRBD1 (5 bases). This TCR derives from a human donor in good health (CMV status not recorded). Some clones in this sample may be carry-over from other donors' samples. The sample consisted of cultured CD8+ T cells from PBMCs, taken from culture after CMV antigen stimulation. The CDR3 loop is CASSLGEGAGFYNEQFF. For the CDR3, the DNA is TGTGCCAGCAGCTTAGGGGAAGGGGCCGGTTTCTACAATGAGCAGTTCTTC. The entire variable domain, with the rest obtained from reference TRBV7-9 and TRBJ2-1, is as follows: DTGVSQNPRHKITKRGQNVTFRCDPISEHNRLYWYRQTLGQGPEFLTYFQNEAQLEKSRLLSDRFSAERPKGSFSTLEIQRTEQGDSAMYLCASSLGEGAGFYNEQFFGPGTRLTVL.